The rows below give T cell receptor beta chains drawn from one sample of a study of T cell repertoires in cytomegalovirus infection. TCRdb redid the calling of the reads with MiXCR, one entry per CDR3 protein. Seen here are over 150,000 distinct CDR3 sequences, approximately 18% observed once, and the top ten hold 20% to 25%. The sequencing sample was made of CD8+ T cells from PBMCs. The receptors were sampled from a human donor in good health (CMV status not recorded). Some clones in this sample may be carry-over from other donors' samples. Each CDR3 is given with its conserved first and last residue. Some rows mark clone size as missing; the rest say once, few, many or name a class of expanded clone.

v_gene: TRBV6-5
j_gene: TRBJ2-1
abundance: few
CDR3aa: CASSYGTSGGHEQFF

v_gene: TRBV28
j_gene: TRBJ1-1
abundance: -
CDR3aa: CASSLTGHTEAFF

v_gene: TRBV11-2
j_gene: TRBJ2-6
abundance: -
CDR3aa: CASSLGAGVYSGANVLTF

v_gene: TRBV28
j_gene: TRBJ2-7
abundance: -
CDR3aa: CASSPLWGLNYEQYF

v_gene: TRBV12-3/TRBV12-4
j_gene: TRBJ1-6
abundance: few
CDR3aa: CASSFNPGHFPNSPLHF

v_gene: TRBV5-1
j_gene: TRBJ1-1
abundance: once
CDR3aa: CASSRGTGGTEAFF

v_gene: TRBV7-2
j_gene: TRBJ2-7
abundance: few
CDR3aa: CASSLVGSEQYF

v_gene: TRBV7-2
j_gene: TRBJ1-4
abundance: -
CDR3aa: CASSRGQFRDEKLFF

v_gene: TRBV12-3/TRBV12-4
j_gene: TRBJ2-5
abundance: -
CDR3aa: CASSGIQETQYF

v_gene: TRBV19
j_gene: TRBJ2-4
abundance: -
CDR3aa: CASSIDAGGPSYIQYF

v_gene: TRBV6-1
j_gene: TRBJ1-3
abundance: -
CDR3aa: CASSEPAGGNTIYF

v_gene: TRBV7-9
j_gene: TRBJ1-1
abundance: -
CDR3aa: CASQLGNTEAFF

v_gene: TRBV7-6
j_gene: TRBJ1-5
abundance: -
CDR3aa: CASSLGGPGAQHF

v_gene: TRBV12-3/TRBV12-4
j_gene: TRBJ2-4
abundance: -
CDR3aa: CASTRGSSNENIQYF

v_gene: TRBV29-1
j_gene: TRBJ1-1
abundance: -
CDR3aa: CSLRQGGTEAFF

v_gene: TRBV7-2
j_gene: TRBJ2-1
abundance: -
CDR3aa: CASSWLSYNEQFF

v_gene: TRBV6-1
j_gene: TRBJ2-5
abundance: few
CDR3aa: CASRFIRDSQETQYF

v_gene: TRBV20-1
j_gene: TRBJ2-2
abundance: few
CDR3aa: CSARGQGIDTGELFF

v_gene: TRBV4-1
j_gene: TRBJ1-4
abundance: few
CDR3aa: CASGQGDEKLFF

v_gene: TRBV11-2
j_gene: TRBJ2-7
abundance: few
CDR3aa: CASSPWGQGIYEQYF

v_gene: TRBV25-1
j_gene: TRBJ2-5
abundance: few
CDR3aa: CASSEDRFTETQYF

v_gene: TRBV6-2/TRBV6-3
j_gene: TRBJ2-7
abundance: -
CDR3aa: CASRDRLYEQYF

v_gene: TRBV6-2/TRBV6-3
j_gene: TRBJ2-4
abundance: few
CDR3aa: CASSQSSDRVAIQYF

v_gene: TRBV12-3/TRBV12-4
j_gene: TRBJ1-5
abundance: many
CDR3aa: CASSLGADNQPQHF

v_gene: TRBV7-6
j_gene: TRBJ1-5
abundance: few
CDR3aa: CASSLTHGRGSNQPQHF

v_gene: TRBV6-2/TRBV6-3
j_gene: TRBJ2-7
abundance: few
CDR3aa: CASSYSTGEQYF